Listed below are T cell receptor beta chains from one sample, sequenced in a study of blood T cells in healthy people across ages. TCRdb analysed the 5' RACE reads with MiXCR anew, one entry per CDR3 protein. The table includes about 800,000 distinct CDR3 sequences, roughly 60% detected once. Input material: blood. All receptors come from a man younger than 40 in good health. The conserved cysteine and the conserved F or W are not part of the CDR3 here. The D gene is left open where the match is weak.

D: .; V: TRBV6-5; J: TRBJ1-2; CDR3: ASSYSGTLLYGYT
D: .; V: TRBV15; J: TRBJ2-2; CDR3: ATSRGGLYTGELF
D: TRBD2; V: TRBV6-2/TRBV6-3; J: TRBJ2-1; CDR3: ASSSPGTSGYNEQF
D: TRBD2; V: TRBV4-1; J: TRBJ2-1; CDR3: ASSQGLAGSFNEQF
D: TRBD1; V: TRBV27; J: TRBJ1-6; CDR3: ASSPGTAFSYNSPLH
D: .; V: TRBV29-1; J: TRBJ2-6; CDR3: SVEVTGANVLT
D: .; V: TRBV12-3/TRBV12-4; J: TRBJ1-2; CDR3: ASSFLAEGYT
D: TRBD2; V: TRBV7-7; J: TRBJ2-5; CDR3: ASGLAGAPQETQY
D: .; V: TRBV7-2; J: TRBJ2-7; CDR3: ASLLAPSSYEQY
D: TRBD1; V: TRBV4-1; J: TRBJ1-2; CDR3: ASSQAAQGVNGYT
D: .; V: TRBV5-1; J: TRBJ1-6; CDR3: ASSSTGTTYNSPLH
D: .; V: TRBV20-1; J: TRBJ2-3; CDR3: SASAGQSTDTQY
D: .; V: TRBV21-1; J: TRBJ2-1; CDR3: ALLADGSYNEQF
D: TRBD2; V: TRBV29-1; J: TRBJ2-7; CDR3: SVEGGDSGGNSYVQY
D: TRBD2; V: TRBV28; J: .; CDR3: VSSFLEASGTYEQY
D: .; V: TRBV9; J: TRBJ2-6; CDR3: ASSVGGTFSSGANVLT
D: TRBD2; V: TRBV29-1; J: .; CDR3: SVLGLAGHGETQY
D: TRBD1; V: TRBV12-3/TRBV12-4; J: TRBJ1-2; CDR3: ASTQGTAGGYGYT
D: .; V: TRBV29-1; J: TRBJ2-7; CDR3: SVAQAGEQY
D: .; V: TRBV9; J: TRBJ2-1; CDR3: ASSDAQTYNEQF
D: .; V: TRBV3-1; J: TRBJ2-3; CDR3: ASSHRAGSDTQY
D: .; V: TRBV7-9; J: TRBJ1-2; CDR3: ASSFSGALGYT
D: .; V: TRBV5-1; J: TRBJ2-2; CDR3: ASSSTSRDTGELF
D: .; V: TRBV7-6; J: TRBJ2-3; CDR3: ASSYAFSGTSTDTQY
D: TRBD2; V: TRBV11-1; J: TRBJ2-1; CDR3: ASSLASWTSGSYNEQF
D: TRBD2; V: TRBV20-1; J: TRBJ2-5; CDR3: SARDRIAGVPLGETQY
D: TRBD1; V: TRBV6-5; J: .; CDR3: ASSLLDRTYEQY
D: .; V: TRBV20-1; J: TRBJ1-6; CDR3: SARLRQNSPLH
D: TRBD2; V: TRBV11-3; J: TRBJ2-3; CDR3: ASSLGLSYTDTQY
D: .; V: TRBV7-2; J: TRBJ1-1; CDR3: ASSPNGYDPEAF
D: TRBD1; V: TRBV5-1; J: TRBJ2-7; CDR3: ANGDTGGSYEQY
D: TRBD1; V: TRBV9; J: TRBJ2-1; CDR3: ASSAPGQGASSEQF
D: TRBD2; V: TRBV4-3; J: TRBJ2-5; CDR3: ASSQGGTSRETQY
D: .; V: TRBV4-1; J: TRBJ1-5; CDR3: ASGSVNVVGNQPQH
D: .; V: TRBV28; J: TRBJ2-3; CDR3: ASIKTGEPHTQY
D: .; V: TRBV12-3/TRBV12-4; J: TRBJ2-7; CDR3: ASKEGAYEQY
D: TRBD2; V: TRBV20-1; J: TRBJ2-7; CDR3: SASPAGASYNEQY
D: .; V: TRBV27; J: TRBJ2-7; CDR3: ASSPLTSRLGEQY
D: TRBD2; V: TRBV20-1; J: TRBJ2-4; CDR3: SARQRPGGNIQY
D: TRBD2; V: TRBV27; J: TRBJ2-1; CDR3: ASSLEGPRRLALSNEQF
D: TRBD1; V: TRBV18; J: TRBJ1-2; CDR3: ASSTTGVEGYT
D: .; V: TRBV6-6; J: TRBJ2-7; CDR3: ASSSSPTGRTYEQY
D: .; V: TRBV7-2; J: TRBJ1-2; CDR3: ASSLGTSDNYGYT
D: .; V: TRBV12-5; J: TRBJ2-1; CDR3: ASGQSREQF
D: .; V: TRBV15; J: .; CDR3: ATRDALRDEQY
D: .; V: TRBV7-9; J: TRBJ2-1; CDR3: ASSPPPGRGPRSYNEQF
D: TRBD1; V: TRBV12-3/TRBV12-4; J: TRBJ1-5; CDR3: ASRKSGQIDNQPQH
D: TRBD1; V: TRBV5-1; J: TRBJ1-4; CDR3: ASSLEAGGEGSEKLF
D: TRBD2; V: TRBV7-2; J: TRBJ2-7; CDR3: ASSSAGDPYEQY
D: .; V: TRBV20-1; J: TRBJ1-6; CDR3: SASEAPRRVHSPLH
D: .; V: TRBV7-2; J: TRBJ2-1; CDR3: ASSPVGSYNEQF
D: .; V: TRBV12-3/TRBV12-4; J: TRBJ1-2; CDR3: ASSILGAYYGYT
D: .; V: TRBV20-1; J: TRBJ2-3; CDR3: SALPGETNTDTQY
D: TRBD2; V: TRBV20-1; J: TRBJ2-2; CDR3: SARASGRTYGELF
D: TRBD2; V: TRBV29-1; J: TRBJ2-5; CDR3: SVVPGTSGRGEQY
D: TRBD2; V: TRBV11-1; J: TRBJ2-7; CDR3: ASSWLAESYEQY
D: .; V: TRBV6-1; J: TRBJ1-1; CDR3: ASSDSRNTEAF
D: .; V: TRBV7-8; J: TRBJ2-7; CDR3: ASSYGRSGEQY
D: TRBD2; V: TRBV20-1; J: TRBJ2-7; CDR3: SAELAGYTYEQY
D: .; V: TRBV20-1; J: TRBJ1-2; CDR3: SARDLMASEANYGYT